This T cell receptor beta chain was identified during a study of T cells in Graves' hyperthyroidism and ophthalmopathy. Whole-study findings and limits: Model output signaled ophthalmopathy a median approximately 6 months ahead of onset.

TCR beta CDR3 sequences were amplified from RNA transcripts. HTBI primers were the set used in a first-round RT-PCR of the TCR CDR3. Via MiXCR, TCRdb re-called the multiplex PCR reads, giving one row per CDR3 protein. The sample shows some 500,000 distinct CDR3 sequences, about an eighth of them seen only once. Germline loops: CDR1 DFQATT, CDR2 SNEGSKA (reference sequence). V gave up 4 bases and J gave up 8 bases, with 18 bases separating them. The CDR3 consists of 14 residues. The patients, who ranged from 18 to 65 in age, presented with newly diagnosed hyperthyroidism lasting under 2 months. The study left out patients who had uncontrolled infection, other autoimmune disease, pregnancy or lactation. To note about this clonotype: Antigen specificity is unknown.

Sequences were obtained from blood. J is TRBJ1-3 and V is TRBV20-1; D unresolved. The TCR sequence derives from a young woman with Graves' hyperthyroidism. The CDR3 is CSANPGILRDTIYF. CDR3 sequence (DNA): TGCAGTGCTAACCCCGGGATACTCCGGGACACCATATATTTT.